Below are 21 T cell receptor beta chains sequenced from a single sample in a study of cytomegalovirus exposure and HLA in healthy donors. The PCR made use of 60 Vbeta and 13 Jbeta primers. TCRdb's copy holds only in-frame clones and misses some; the assay was immunoSEQ multiplex PCR. The listing records 140,000 to 150,000 clones. Sequencing was done on a sample of PBMCs. The receptors originated from a male donor in good health and CMV-seronegative.

The chain combines TRBV4-2 with TRBJ1-6; D is unresolved. The CDR3 is 14 residues long. Looked up from germline, CDR1 is LGHNA and CDR2 is YNFKEQ. V dropped 1 base and J dropped 9 bases, with 10 bases sitting between them. The DNA of the CDR3 is TGTGCCAGCAGCCAAGGACTCGTTGGTTCACCCCTCCACTTT. This translates into CASSQGLVGSPLHF.

V is TRBV2 and J is TRBJ2-5, with 7 positions matching TRBD1. The CDR3 is made up of 13 amino acids. Trimming at V came to 5 bases and at J to 4 bases, leaving 4 bases not matched to a gene. Germline CDR1 reads SNHLY; CDR2 reads FYNNEI. CDR3 sequence reads: CASSWGQTETQYF. The DNA of the CDR3 is TGTGCCAGCAGTTGGGGACAGACAGAGACCCAGTACTTC.

The CDR3 spells CASSYSSGDTEAFF. CDR3 DNA sequence: TGTGCCAGCAGTTACTCGTCCGGGGACACTGAAGCTTTCTTT. The chain combines TRBV6-5 with TRBJ1-1, with D hard to call. The CDR3 length is 14 residues. Per the germline V gene, CDR1 is MNHEY and CDR2 is SVGAGI. V lost 0 bases to trimming and J lost 3 bases, with 8 bases between them.

A remark on this clone: One end of the junction fails to match germline, which may point to a read error. V is TRBV19 and J is TRBJ2-1; 12 bases align to TRBD2. This CDR3 is built from 15 residues. Germline CDR1 LNHDA, CDR2 SQIVND (reference sequence). In DNA, the CDR3 is TGTGCCAGTAGTATCTCGGGACTAGCGGGCCGGGGCTGGGTCTTC. It translates to CASSISGLAGRGWVF.

The J gene is TRBJ2-3, the V gene TRBV5-1; no definite D call. Germline loops: CDR1 SGHRS, CDR2 YFSETQ. V was clipped by 0 bases and J by 6 bases, with 23 bases between them. This CDR3 has 18 residues. Here the CDR3 reads CASSLVSLTQLTLDTQYF. In DNA form, the CDR3 reads TGCGCCAGCAGCTTGGTTAGTTTGACACAGCTTACCTTGGATACGCAGTATTTT.

The genes are TRBV1 and TRBJ2-3; whether TRBD2, the table's D call, matches the DNA was not checked. TRBV1 is described as a pseudogene. The CDR3 spans 16 residues. CDR3 region: CTSSLRLAGGLDTQYF. The CDR3, as DNA: TGCACCAGCAGCCTTCGACTAGCGGGAGGGTTAGATACGCAGTATTTT.

This chain joins TRBV6-6 and TRBJ1-2; TRBD1 matches 7 bases. V shed 2 bases, J shed 7 bases, and the junction held 4 bases outside the gene matches. CDR1 and CDR2 from the germline V gene are MNHNY and SVGAGI (reference sequence). CDR3 length: 13 amino acids. The CDR3 sequence is CASSYGTAIGYTF. Here the CDR3 DNA reads TGTGCCAGCAGTTACGGGACAGCGATTGGCTACACCTTC.

The chain couples TRBV9 to TRBJ2-1; no reliable D call. Trimming removed 4 bases at V and 8 bases at J, with 16 bases between. The CDR3 is made up of 14 amino acids. Germline CDR1 is SGDLS and CDR2 is YYNGEE. The CDR3 nucleotides are TGTGCCAGCAGCACCAGCCGGGTTGTAGATGAGCAGTTCTTC. This codes for CASSTSRVVDEQFF.

The chain uses TRBV14 and TRBJ1-1; 7 positions agree with TRBD1. Per the germline V gene, CDR1 is SGHDN and CDR2 is FVKESK. Trimming at V came to 5 bases and at J to 0 bases, leaving 15 bases not matched to a gene. This CDR3 has 18 amino acids. CDR3 bases: TGTGCCAGCAGCACGGGACAGCAGGGACTCCTAATGAACACTGAAGCTTTCTTT. This codes for CASSTGQQGLLMNTEAFF.

CDR3 nucleotides: TGTGCCAGCAGGCCGTCCTTACTACTAACCTACGAGCAGTACTTC. It is translated as CASRPSLLLTYEQYF. V and J are TRBV5-4 and TRBJ2-5; D is unresolved. Judging by the DNA end, TRBJ2-7 fits better; the J call may be wrong. The germline CDR1 and CDR2 sequences are SGHNT and YYREEE (reference sequence). CDR3 size: 15 residues.

The chain couples TRBV7-2 to TRBJ2-7; TRBD2 agrees at 12 bases. With V trimmed by 0 bases and J by 2 bases, 5 bases remained unmatched. From germline, CDR1 is SGHTA and CDR2 FQGNSA. The CDR3 extends over 17 amino acids. Here the CDR3 reads CASSLAGLAGDPYEQYF. In DNA, the CDR3 is TGTGCCAGCAGCTTAGCGGGACTAGCGGGCGATCCCTACGAGCAGTACTTC.

V gene TRBV5-1 combines with J gene TRBJ2-2; 7 nucleotides agree with TRBD2. Germline lookup yields CDR1 SGHRS and CDR2 YFSETQ. This CDR3 region has 13 residues. The junction had 5 bases not matched to a gene; V was cut back by 7 bases and J by 5 bases. The DNA for the CDR3 is TGCGCCAGCTCCTGGGGGGGGACCGGGGAGCTGTTTTTT. This sequence encodes CASSWGGTGELFF.

J is TRBJ2-7 and V is TRBV4-1, with D perhaps matching TRBD2 (5 bases). CDR1 is MGHRA and CDR2 is YSYEKL in the germline V gene. This CDR3 comprises 18 residues. Trimming took off 0 bases at V and 1 base at J, with 19 bases between the two ends. The CDR3 DNA reads TGCGCCAGCAGCCAAGAAAGCCGGGCAGCGGCAAGTTCCTACGAGCAGTACTTC. Translation gives CASSQESRAAASSYEQYF.

V usage is TRBV27 and J usage is TRBJ2-3; tentative D call: TRBD2 (6 bases). This CDR3 has 17 amino acids. Trimming shortened V by 4 bases and J by 4 bases, and 21 bases separated the two germline ends. Per germline, CDR1 MNHEY and CDR2 SMNVEV (reference sequence). CDR3 region: CASSSISSDPHPDTQYF. Here the CDR3 DNA reads TGTGCCAGCAGTTCGATCTCTAGCGATCCACACCCAGATACGCAGTATTTT.

The chain joins TRBV30 to TRBJ1-1; no firm D call. Germline values: CDR1 GTSNPN, CDR2 SVGIG (reference sequence). V gave up 0 bases and J gave up 3 bases, with 8 bases separating them. This CDR3 is 13 amino acids long. DNA for the CDR3: TGTGCCTGGAGTGTAGTCCGGGACACTGAAGCTTTCTTT. Its translation is CAWSVVRDTEAFF.

The V and J genes are TRBV14 and TRBJ1-2; perhaps TRBD1 as D (6 bases). Germline-derived CDR1 and CDR2 are SGHDN and FVKESK. This CDR3 spans 14 amino acids. Trimming shortened V by 0 bases and J by 7 bases, and 12 bases separated the two germline ends. The CDR3 region is CASSQELRGTGYTF. In DNA, the CDR3 is TGTGCCAGCAGCCAAGAACTCAGGGGAACTGGCTACACCTTC. Filled out from reference TRBV14 and TRBJ1-2, the complete variable domain reads EAGVTQFPSHSVIEKGQTVTLRCDPISGHDNLYWYRRVMGKEIKFLLHFVKESKQDESGMPNNRFLAERTGGTYSTLKVQPAELEDSGVYFCASSQELRGTGYTFGSGTRLTVV.

The chain recombines TRBV27 with TRBJ2-3; no definite D call. V dropped 4 bases and J dropped 2 bases, with 13 bases sitting between them. Per germline, CDR1 MNHEY and CDR2 SMNVEV (reference sequence). CDR3 length equals 15 residues. This CDR3 reads CASSSSGAPTDTQYF. The CDR3 nucleotides are TGTGCCAGCAGTTCCTCGGGTGCCCCCACAGATACGCAGTATTTT.

This rearrangement joins TRBV7-9 to TRBJ2-5, with TRBD2 identical over 15 bases. CDR3 length equals 16 residues. Germline V gene sequence: CDR1 SEHNR, CDR2 FQNEAQ (reference sequence). The V segment lost 5 bases and the J segment 5 bases; nucleotides outside the gene matches: 6. The CDR3 DNA sequence: TGTGCCAGCAGCCTCGGACTAGCGGGGGGGCAGGAGACCCAGTACTTC. As protein: CASSLGLAGGQETQYF. Full variable domain (outside the CDR3, taken from reference TRBV7-9 and TRBJ2-5): DTGVSQNPRHKITKRGQNVTFRCDPISEHNRLYWYRQTLGQGPEFLTYFQNEAQLEKSRLLSDRFSAERPKGSFSTLEIQRTEQGDSAMYLCASSLGLAGGQETQYFGPGTRLLVL.

The V gene is TRBV4-1, the J gene TRBJ2-7; 7 bases fit TRBD2. CDR3 length: 16 amino acids. With V trimmed by 1 base and J by 3 bases, 9 bases remained unmatched. Germline V gene lookup returns CDR1 MGHRA and CDR2 YSYEKL. The CDR3 nucleotides read TGCGCCAGCAGCCAAGCTGGCCTAGCGGACGGCTACGAGCAGTACTTC. This codes for CASSQAGLADGYEQYF.

The V gene is TRBV18, the J gene TRBJ1-4; D ambiguous. Germline V gene data show CDR1 as KGHSH and CDR2 as LQKENI. This CDR3 spans 14 amino acids. V shed 4 bases and J shed 9 bases, with 15 bases lying between them. The CDR3 nucleotides are TGTGCCAGCTCACAGGCCATGACGCGGCAAAAACTGTTTTTT. Translated, it gives CASSQAMTRQKLFF.

The gene calls are TRBV27 and TRBJ1-1; maybe TRBD1 (6 bases). The CDR3 covers 11 residues. The V end was cut by 6 bases, the J end by 10 bases, with 12 bases between. The germline V gene encodes CDR1 MNHEY and CDR2 SMNVEV (reference sequence). The CDR3 DNA follows: TGTGCCAGCAGGCGCACAGGGACAGCTTTCTTT. Residues: CASRRTGTAFF.